Each of the 22 T cell receptor beta chains below was sequenced from the same sample in a study of early T cells in non-severe SARS-CoV-2 infection (dated by TCRdb to the early 2020s). Receptor libraries were prepared by 5' RACE. Instrument on record: NextSeq 500. TCRdb trimmed the raw reads at Q25, called clones with MiXCR and kept productive beta chains. Entries are consolidated by CDR3 protein sequence, retaining the most common genes and DNA. This sample comprises tens of thousands of distinct CDR3 sequences, about 12% of them detected only once. Of the sample, roughly 3.9% is held by the ten largest clones. Specimen: whole blood. These receptors all come from an adult who was a healthcare worker with PCR-confirmed SARS-CoV-2 infection or an uninfected control (not recorded which).

This rearrangement joins TRBV29-1 to TRBJ1-1, with a weak D call TRBD1 (6 bases). This CDR3 is 13 amino acids long. Between the trimmed V and J ends, which lost 5 bases and 3 bases, there was a span of 13 bases. Per germline, CDR1 SQVTM and CDR2 ANQGSEA. The CDR3 DNA reads as TGCAGCGTTATGGCAGGGGATTACACTGAAGCTTTCTTT. Protein: CSVMAGDYTEAFF.

The rearrangement links TRBV6-5 to TRBJ2-5; D gene ambiguous. The CDR3 is 13 residues long. Trimming took 4 bases from V and 1 from J, leaving 7 bases between them. Looked up from germline, CDR1 is MNHEY and CDR2 is SVGAGI. The CDR3 spells CASSWQVQETQYF. CDR3 coding DNA: TGTGCCAGCAGTTGGCAGGTCCAAGAGACCCAGTACTTC.

This chain links TRBV4-1 with TRBJ1-1; D remains ambiguous. Per germline, CDR1 MGHRA and CDR2 YSYEKL. V was cut by 1 base and J by 0 bases, with 18 bases left in between. The CDR3 extends over 18 amino acids. CDR3 sequence: CASSQAGGRYAMNTEAFF. CDR3 nucleotide sequence: TGCGCCAGCAGCCAAGCTGGAGGGAGGTATGCCATGAACACTGAAGCTTTCTTT.

This clonotype has more than one count but fewer than ten. CDR3 DNA sequence: TGTGCCAGCATCCCAAGCAGGGGCGGTGGTGGCTACACCTTC. Protein sequence: CASIPSRGGGGYTF. The chain is built from TRBV28 and TRBJ1-2; tentative D call: TRBD1 (6 bases). This CDR3 contains 14 residues. V lost 7 bases, J lost 7 bases, and 19 bases lay in between. Germline V CDR1 and CDR2: MDHEN, SYDVKM.

In this sample, this clonotype turned up many times. V usage is TRBV11-2 and J usage is TRBJ1-1, with D possibly matching TRBD1 (6 bases). The CDR3 consists of 14 residues. The germline gives CDR1 SGHAT, CDR2 FQNNGV. Trimming left V 5 bases short and J 2 bases short, with 12 bases between. CDR3 nucleotides: TGTGCCAGCAGCCAACTGGACAGAAACACTGAAGCTTTCTTT. Translated, it gives CASSQLDRNTEAFF.

The chain has TRBV3-1 and TRBJ2-7, with 7 bases identical to TRBD2. V shed 5 bases, J shed 4 bases, and the junction held 8 bases outside the gene matches. The germline gives CDR1 LGHDT, CDR2 YNNKEL (reference sequence). CDR3 length: 14 amino acids. CDR3 coding DNA: TGTGCCAGCAGCTTTGGGCGGCGGGAGTACGAGCAGTACTTC. Its translation: CASSFGRREYEQYF.

The chain recombines TRBV29-1 with TRBJ2-1; 7 bases line up with TRBD2. The CDR3 runs 13 residues. CDR1 is SQVTM, CDR2 ANQGSEA, per germline. Trimming took 6 bases from V and 5 from J; bases not matched to a gene: 7. DNA of the CDR3: TGCAGCGTAACCTCCAGCGGGGACAATGAGCAGTTCTTC. Residues: CSVTSSGDNEQFF.

This clonotype was counted a few times. The chain carries TRBV28 and TRBJ2-1; TRBD1 or TRBD2 may be the D gene (6 bases each). The CDR3 covers 15 residues. Germline CDR1 MDHEN, CDR2 SYDVKM. The V end was cut by 4 bases, the J end by 4 bases, with 14 bases between. CDR3 region: CASSSVADSYNEQFF. The CDR3 DNA follows: TGTGCCAGCAGTTCCGTAGCGGACAGTTACAATGAGCAGTTCTTC.

This clonotype was seen many times. The chain couples TRBV7-9 to TRBJ2-5; 14 positions agree with TRBD2. The CDR3 length is 20 residues. Unmatched junction bases numbered 14, after V lost 2 bases and J lost 3 bases. CDR1 is SEHNR, CDR2 FQNEAQ, per germline (reference sequence). The CDR3 here is CASSLYRGTSGSQRKETQYF. CDR3 DNA: TGTGCCAGCAGCTTATATCGGGGGACTAGCGGGAGCCAGAGAAAAGAGACCCAGTACTTC.

This clonotype was observed many times. V is TRBV7-3 and J is TRBJ2-3; a weak D match, TRBD1 (6 bases). Trimming shortened V by 2 bases and J by 2 bases, and 11 bases separated the two germline ends. The CDR3 totals 15 residues. Germline V gene sequence: CDR1 SGHTA, CDR2 FQGTGA. This CDR3 reads CASSLQGGSTDTQYF. CDR3 DNA: TGTGCCAGCAGCTTACAAGGGGGATCCACAGATACGCAGTATTTT.

The V gene is TRBV29-1, the J gene TRBJ2-5, with a possible D match to TRBD1 (6 bases). Germline V gene lookup returns CDR1 SQVTM and CDR2 ANQGSEA. The CDR3 is made up of 16 amino acids. Trimming removed 0 bases at V and 5 bases at J, with 19 bases between. The CDR3 DNA reads TGCAGCGTTGAAGATCGAGGACAGATAAATCACGAGACCCAGTACTTC. It translates to CSVEDRGQINHETQYF.

The chain employs TRBV28 and TRBJ2-1; D gene uncertain. CDR1 and CDR2 (germline): MDHEN, SYDVKM. Trimming shortened V by 6 bases and J by 2 bases, and 17 bases separated the two germline ends. The length of the CDR3 is 16 residues. CDR3 protein: CASRSSQASTYNEQFF. The CDR3 region has the DNA TGTGCCAGCAGATCCTCGCAAGCAAGCACCTACAATGAGCAGTTCTTC.

This clonotype showed up many times. This CDR3 reads CASSPPDGINQPQHF. CDR3 bases: TGTGCCAGCTCACCACCGGACGGCATCAATCAGCCCCAGCATTTT. The V call is TRBV18, the J call TRBJ1-5; D is unclear. The CDR3 consists of 15 residues. Trimming took 0 bases from V and 3 from J, leaving 9 bases between them. The germline V gene has CDR1 KGHSH and CDR2 LQKENI.

Ten or more counts support this clonotype. The chain employs TRBV5-1 and TRBJ2-4, with D uncertain. Per the germline V gene, CDR1 is SGHRS and CDR2 is YFSETQ. CDR3 length equals 14 residues. V was cut by 4 bases and J by 6 bases, with 14 bases left in between. DNA of the CDR3: TGCGCCAGCAGCCCCGCCAGGTACGGAAACATTCAGTACTTC. Translated: CASSPARYGNIQYF.

This clonotype was found a few times. The CDR3 spells CASSYSPNSYEQYF. The CDR3 nucleotides are TGTGCCAGCAGTTACAGTCCGAACTCCTACGAGCAGTACTTC. The V call is TRBV6-5, the J call TRBJ2-7, with no clear D. The V end was cut by 2 bases, the J end by 0 bases, with 8 bases between. CDR3 length: 14 residues. In germline, CDR1 is MNHEY, CDR2 SVGAGI.

This chain connects TRBV5-1 to TRBJ2-1, with D unclear. The germline V gene encodes CDR1 SGHRS and CDR2 YFSETQ. This CDR3 region has 12 residues. Trimming took off 5 bases at V and 8 bases at J, with 11 bases between the two ends. The CDR3 spells CASRKGRDEQFF. The CDR3 region has the DNA TGCGCCAGCAGAAAGGGTAGAGATGAGCAGTTCTTC.

This clonotype was counted a few times. The chain employs TRBV11-2 and TRBJ1-1, with D unresolved. In germline, CDR1 is SGHAT, CDR2 FQNNGV. The CDR3 covers 11 residues. Trimming stripped 6 bases from V and 1 base from J, with 3 bases between. CDR3 protein: CASRANTEAFF. The CDR3, as DNA: TGTGCCAGCAGAGCGAACACTGAAGCTTTCTTT.

The CDR3 nucleotides are TGTGCCAGCAGTTTCGGGGGACCCACAGATACGCAGTATTTT. Residues: CASSFGGPTDTQYF. The rearrangement uses TRBV28 and TRBJ2-3; a weak D match, TRBD2 (6 bases). Trimming took off 3 bases at V and 2 bases at J, with 9 bases between the two ends. This CDR3 is 14 amino acids long. Germline V lookup: CDR1 MDHEN, CDR2 SYDVKM.

The J gene is TRBJ2-2, the V gene TRBV18; 7 bases map to TRBD2. J was trimmed by 3 bases and V by 6 bases; bases with no gene match: 7. The CDR3 has 15 residues. Germline CDR1 reads KGHSH; CDR2 reads LQKENI. The CDR3 DNA follows: TGTGCCAGCTCCCCAGGACTAGTCGACACCGGGGAGCTGTTTTTT. The encoded protein is CASSPGLVDTGELFF. Full variable domain (missing parts from reference TRBV18 and TRBJ2-2): NAGVMQNPRHLVRRRGQEARLRCSPMKGHSHVYWYRQLPEEGLKFMVYLQKENIIDESGMPKERFSAEFPKEGPSILRIQQVVRGDSAAYFCASSPGLVDTGELFFGEGSRLTVL.

The chain recombines TRBV7-8 with TRBJ2-3; D gene ambiguous. Trimming shortened V by 3 bases and J by 1 base, and 8 bases separated the two germline ends. Germline loops: CDR1 SGHVS, CDR2 FQNEAQ. The CDR3 covers 14 residues. For the CDR3, the DNA is TGTGCCAGCAGCTTCCGCGGCCGCACAGATACGCAGTATTTT. As protein: CASSFRGRTDTQYF. Drawing the rest from reference TRBV7-8 and TRBJ2-3, the complete variable domain is GAGVSQSPRYKVAKRGQDVALRCDPISGHVSLFWYQQALGQGPEFLTYFQNEAQLDKSGLPSDRFFAERPEGSVSTLKIQRTQQEDSAVYLCASSFRGRTDTQYFGPGTRLTVL.

The chain employs TRBV12-3 or TRBV12-4 and TRBJ1-5; D ambiguous. The germline V and J ends were trimmed by 2 bases and 7 bases, with 9 bases remaining between them. The CDR3 contains 13 residues. CDR3 sequence: CASSLSPGQPQHF. Here the CDR3 DNA reads TGTGCCAGCAGTTTAAGCCCTGGACAGCCCCAGCATTTT.

This clonotype has a count of ten or more. The chain uses TRBV7-8 and TRBJ2-5; 10 bases line up with TRBD1. V trimming: 4 bases; J trimming: 3 bases; junction bases outside the gene matches: 5. This CDR3 is built from 15 residues. Germline CDR1 and CDR2: SGHVS and FQNEAQ. CDR3 residues: CASSSTGGWEETQYF. For the CDR3, the DNA is TGTGCCAGCAGCTCGACAGGGGGCTGGGAAGAGACCCAGTACTTC.